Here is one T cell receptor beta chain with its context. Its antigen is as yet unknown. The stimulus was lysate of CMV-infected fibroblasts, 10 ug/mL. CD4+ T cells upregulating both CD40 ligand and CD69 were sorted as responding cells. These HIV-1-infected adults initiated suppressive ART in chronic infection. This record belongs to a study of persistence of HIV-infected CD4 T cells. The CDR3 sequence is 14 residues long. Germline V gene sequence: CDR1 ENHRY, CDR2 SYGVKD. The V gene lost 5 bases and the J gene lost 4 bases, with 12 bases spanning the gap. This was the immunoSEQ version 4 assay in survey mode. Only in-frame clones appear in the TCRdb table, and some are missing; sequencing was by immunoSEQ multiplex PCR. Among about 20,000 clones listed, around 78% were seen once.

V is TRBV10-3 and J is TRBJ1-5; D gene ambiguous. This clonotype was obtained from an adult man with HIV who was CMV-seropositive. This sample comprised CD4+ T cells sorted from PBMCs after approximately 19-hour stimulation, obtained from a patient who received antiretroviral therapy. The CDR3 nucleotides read TGTGCCATCAGTTCGGCCGTCGATAATCAGCCCCAGCATTTT. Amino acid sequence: CAISSAVDNQPQHF.